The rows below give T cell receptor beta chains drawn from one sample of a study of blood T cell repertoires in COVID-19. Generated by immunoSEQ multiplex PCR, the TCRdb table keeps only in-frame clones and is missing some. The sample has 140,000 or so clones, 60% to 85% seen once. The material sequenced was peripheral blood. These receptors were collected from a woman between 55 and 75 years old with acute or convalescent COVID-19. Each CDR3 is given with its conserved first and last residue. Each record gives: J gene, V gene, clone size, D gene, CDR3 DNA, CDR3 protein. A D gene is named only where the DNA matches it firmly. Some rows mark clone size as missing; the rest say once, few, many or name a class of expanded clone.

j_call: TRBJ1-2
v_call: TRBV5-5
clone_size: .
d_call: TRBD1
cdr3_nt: TGTGCCAGCAGCTCCTGGACAGGGCGAAACTATGGCTACACCTTC
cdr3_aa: CASSSWTGRNYGYTF

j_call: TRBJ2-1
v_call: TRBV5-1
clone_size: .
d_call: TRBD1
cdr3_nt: TGCGCCAGCAGCTTCGGGACAGGGGTCTACAATGAGCAGTTCTTC
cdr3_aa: CASSFGTGVYNEQFF

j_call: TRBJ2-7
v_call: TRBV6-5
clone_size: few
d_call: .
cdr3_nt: TGTGCCAGCAGGCCCGACATGAGTTCCTACGAGCAGTACTTC
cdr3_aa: CASRPDMSSYEQYF

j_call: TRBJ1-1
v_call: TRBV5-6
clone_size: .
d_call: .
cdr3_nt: TGTGCCAGCAGCACCCACCGGGAGGCTTTCTTT
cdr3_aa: CASSTHREAFF

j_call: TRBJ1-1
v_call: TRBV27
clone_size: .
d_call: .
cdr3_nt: TGTGCCAGCAGTTCCGGGGGATTCACTGAAGCTTTCTTT
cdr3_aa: CASSSGGFTEAFF

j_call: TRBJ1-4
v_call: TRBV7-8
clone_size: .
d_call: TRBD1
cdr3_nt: TGTGCCAGCAGCTACCGGGACAGTAATGAAAAACTGTTTTTT
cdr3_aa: CASSYRDSNEKLFF

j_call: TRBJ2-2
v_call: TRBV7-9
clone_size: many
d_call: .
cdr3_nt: TGTGCCAGCAGCTTTAGGGGCGGGGAGCTGTTTTTT
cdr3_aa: CASSFRGGELFF

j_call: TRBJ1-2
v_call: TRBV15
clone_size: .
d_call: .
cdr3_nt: TGTGCCACCAGCCCGGGACATCCCAACTATGGCTACACCTTC
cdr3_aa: CATSPGHPNYGYTF

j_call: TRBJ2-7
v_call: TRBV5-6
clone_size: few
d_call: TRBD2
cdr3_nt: TGTGCCAGCAGCCTACAACGACTAGCCTTCTCCTACGAGCAGTACTTC
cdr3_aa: CASSLQRLAFSYEQYF

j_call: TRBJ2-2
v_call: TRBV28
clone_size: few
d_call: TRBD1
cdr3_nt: TGTGCCAGCAGTTACTACAGGGGGACCGGGGAGCTGTTTTTT
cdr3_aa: CASSYYRGTGELFF

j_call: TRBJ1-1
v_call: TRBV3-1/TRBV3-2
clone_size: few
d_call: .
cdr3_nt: TGTGCCAGCAGCCAAGAGATGCCGGTAATGAACACTGAAGCTTTCTTT
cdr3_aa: CASSQEMPVMNTEAFF

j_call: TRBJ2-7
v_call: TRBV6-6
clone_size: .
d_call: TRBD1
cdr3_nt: TGTGCCAGCAGTTATTGGCAGGGGGCCGACGAGCAGTACTTC
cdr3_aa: CASSYWQGADEQYF

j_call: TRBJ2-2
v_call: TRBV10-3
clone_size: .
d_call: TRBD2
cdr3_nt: TGTGCCATCAGTGGCCTAGCGGCGAACACCGGGGAGCTGTTTTTT
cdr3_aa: CAISGLAANTGELFF

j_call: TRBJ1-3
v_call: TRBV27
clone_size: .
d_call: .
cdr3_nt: TGTGCCACCAACGGGGAGGTAGGCGTTCACTCTGGAAACACCATATATTTT
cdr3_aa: CATNGEVGVHSGNTIYF

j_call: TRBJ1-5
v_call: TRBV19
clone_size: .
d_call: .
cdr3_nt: TGTGCCAGTAGTACGTCAGGGGCCCAGCATTTT
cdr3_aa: CASSTSGAQHF

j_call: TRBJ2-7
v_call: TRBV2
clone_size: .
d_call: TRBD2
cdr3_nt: TGTGCCAGCATAGGGACTAGCGGGAGCAACGAGCAGTACTTC
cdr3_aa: CASIGTSGSNEQYF

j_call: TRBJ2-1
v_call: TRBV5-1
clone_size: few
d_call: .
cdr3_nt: TGCGCCAGCAGCCCGGGTGGTAGCGATTACAATGAGCAGTTCTTC
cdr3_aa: CASSPGGSDYNEQFF

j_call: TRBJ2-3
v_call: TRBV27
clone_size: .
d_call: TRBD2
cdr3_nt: TGTGCCAGCAGTTTACTAGCGGGCGGTTTAGGAGATACGCAGTATTTT
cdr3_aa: CASSLLAGGLGDTQYF

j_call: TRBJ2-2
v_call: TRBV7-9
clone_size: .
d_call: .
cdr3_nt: TGTGCCAGCAACCCCCCCGCGCTGGCGAACACCGGGGAGCTGTTTTTT
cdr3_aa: CASNPPALANTGELFF

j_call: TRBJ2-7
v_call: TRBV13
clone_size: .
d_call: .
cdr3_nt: TGTGCCAGCAGCTTAGAACGAGGAGAGCAGTACTTC
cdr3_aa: CASSLERGEQYF

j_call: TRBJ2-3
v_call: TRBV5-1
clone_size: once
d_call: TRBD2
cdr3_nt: TGCGCCAGCAGCTTGTCCCCCCTAGCGGGAGAGGAAAAGGATACGCAGTATTTT
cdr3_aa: CASSLSPLAGEEKDTQYF

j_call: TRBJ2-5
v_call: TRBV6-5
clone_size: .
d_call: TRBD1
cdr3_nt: TGTGCCAGCAGTTACTCCGGGACAGCAGAGACCCAGTACTTC
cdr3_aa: CASSYSGTAETQYF

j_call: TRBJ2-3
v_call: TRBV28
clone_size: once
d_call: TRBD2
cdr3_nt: TGTGCCAGCAGTTTAGAACTAGCGGGAGGCGCAGATACGCAGTATTTT
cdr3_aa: CASSLELAGGADTQYF

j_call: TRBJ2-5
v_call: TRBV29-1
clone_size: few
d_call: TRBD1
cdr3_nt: TGCAGCGTTGAAGAGAGGGGGGACAGGGGACCGGCAGAGACCCAGTACTTC
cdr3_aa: CSVEERGDRGPAETQYF

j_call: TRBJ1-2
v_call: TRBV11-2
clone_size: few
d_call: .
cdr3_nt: TGTGCCAGCAGCCCTCTCGGGTTTGGCTACACCTTC
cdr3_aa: CASSPLGFGYTF

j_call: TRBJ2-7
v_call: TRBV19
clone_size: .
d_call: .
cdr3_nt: TGTGCCAGTACTAGCCGCGGGAATTTAGAGCAGTACTTC
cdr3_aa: CASTSRGNLEQYF

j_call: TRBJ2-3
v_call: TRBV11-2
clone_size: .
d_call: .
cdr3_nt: TGTGCCAGCAGCTTAGGCGGGTCAGCTAGCACAGATACGCAGTATTTT
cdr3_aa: CASSLGGSASTDTQYF

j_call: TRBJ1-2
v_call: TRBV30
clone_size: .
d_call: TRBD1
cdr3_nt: TGTGCCTGGGCTAAGACAGGGGGTTATGGCTACACCTTC
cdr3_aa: CAWAKTGGYGYTF

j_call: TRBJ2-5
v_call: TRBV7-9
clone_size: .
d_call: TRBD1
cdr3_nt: TGTGCCAGCAGCTTTTCTAACGACAGGGGGCGCGGGACCCAGTACTTC
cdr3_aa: CASSFSNDRGRGTQYF

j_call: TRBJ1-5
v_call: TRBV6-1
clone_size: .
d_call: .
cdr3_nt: TGTGCCAGCAGTGAAGCAAACAGGGCGCCCAATCAGCCCCAGCATTTT
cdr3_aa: CASSEANRAPNQPQHF

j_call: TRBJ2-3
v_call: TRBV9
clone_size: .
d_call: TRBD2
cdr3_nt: TGTGCCAGCAGCGTAGGGACTAGCCGACGCACAGATACGCAGTATTTT
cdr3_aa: CASSVGTSRRTDTQYF

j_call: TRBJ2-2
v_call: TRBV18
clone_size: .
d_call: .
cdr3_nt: TGTGCCAGCTCACGTACGCCGCTGACAGCGAACACCGGGGAGCTGTTTTTT
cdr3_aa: CASSRTPLTANTGELFF

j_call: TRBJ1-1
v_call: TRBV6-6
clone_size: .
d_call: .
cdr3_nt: TGTGCCAGCAGCTCGGAGGGGAGCTACACTGAAGCTTTCTTT
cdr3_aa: CASSSEGSYTEAFF

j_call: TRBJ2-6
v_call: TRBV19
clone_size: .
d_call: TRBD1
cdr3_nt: TGTGCCAGTACCGCGGACAGGGGCCCCCTCTCTGGGGCCAACGTCCTGACTTTC
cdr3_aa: CASTADRGPLSGANVLTF

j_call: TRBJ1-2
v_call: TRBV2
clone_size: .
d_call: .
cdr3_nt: TGTGCCAGCTGGGTCGGGTACAGGGAGGGTGGCTACACCTTC
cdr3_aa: CASWVGYREGGYTF

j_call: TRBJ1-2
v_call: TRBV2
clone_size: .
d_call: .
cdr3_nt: TGTGCCAGTTACGGCGGGATCTATGGCTACACCTTC
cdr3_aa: CASYGGIYGYTF

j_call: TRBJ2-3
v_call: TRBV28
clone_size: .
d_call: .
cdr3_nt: TGTGCCAGCAGCGGGGGGCTGGATACGCAGTATTTT
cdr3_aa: CASSGGLDTQYF

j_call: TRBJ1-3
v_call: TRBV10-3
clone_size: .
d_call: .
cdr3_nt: TGTGCCATCAGTTCGGCGGGCTCTGGAAACACCATATATTTT
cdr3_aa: CAISSAGSGNTIYF

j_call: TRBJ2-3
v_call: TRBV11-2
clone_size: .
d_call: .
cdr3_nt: TGTGCCAGCAGAGGGATAAGCGGAGGCACAGATACGCAGTATTTT
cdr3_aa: CASRGISGGTDTQYF

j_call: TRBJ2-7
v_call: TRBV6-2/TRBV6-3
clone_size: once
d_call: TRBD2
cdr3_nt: TGTGCCAGCAGCCTGACTAGCGGGAGAACCGAGCAGTACTTC
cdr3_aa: CASSLTSGRTEQYF

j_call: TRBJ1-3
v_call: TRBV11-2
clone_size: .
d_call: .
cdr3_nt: TGTGCCAGCGCGGCGGGGCCGGGAAACACCATATATTTT
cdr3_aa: CASAAGPGNTIYF

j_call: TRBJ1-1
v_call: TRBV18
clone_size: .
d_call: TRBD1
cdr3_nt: TGTGCCAGCTCACCAGAGACAGGGGCCCCTGGGACTGAAGCTTTCTTT
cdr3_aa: CASSPETGAPGTEAFF

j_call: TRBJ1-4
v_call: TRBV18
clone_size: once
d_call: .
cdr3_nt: TGTGCCAGCTCATTGTCAAGCGAGGAAAAACTGTTTTTT
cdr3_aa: CASSLSSEEKLFF

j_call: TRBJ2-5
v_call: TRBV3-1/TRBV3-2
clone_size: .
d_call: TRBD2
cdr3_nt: TGTGCCAGCAGCCACCCCGACCTAGCGGGAGGCGGAGAGACCCAGTACTTC
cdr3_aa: CASSHPDLAGGGETQYF

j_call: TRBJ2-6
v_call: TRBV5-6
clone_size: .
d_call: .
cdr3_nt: TGTGCCAGCATCGGAAGGAGCTCTGGGGCCAACGTCCTGACTTTC
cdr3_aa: CASIGRSSGANVLTF

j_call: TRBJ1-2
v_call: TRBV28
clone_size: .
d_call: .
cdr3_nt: TGTGCCAGCAGTCTAGGGCCCGGGAGGGGGTATGGCTACACCTTC
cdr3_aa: CASSLGPGRGYGYTF